This T cell receptor (beta chain) was captured in a study of blood T cell repertoires in COVID-19. Background on the study: Material from acute and convalescent COVID-19 was sourced from the United States, Italy and Spain. Sources were T cells, B-cell-depleted T cells, or PBMCs; the material itself was cDNA or gDNA.

Trimming pared 0 bases from V and 0 bases from J, leaving 12 bases between. Germline-derived CDR1 and CDR2 are SGHDN and FVKESK. The CDR3 runs 17 residues. Study processing details: How many nucleated cells were present was estimated from reference gene primer amplification. Data came from immunoSEQ multiplex PCR; TCRdb stores just in-frame clones and leaves some out. V, J and clone size are taken as reported in that table, and D and trimming were inferred from the DNA itself. Among 300,000 to 450,000 clones listed, roughly 90% were seen once. This chain links TRBV14 with TRBJ2-1; D might be TRBD1 (6 bases). Material: peripheral blood. This TCR derives from a woman aged 25-40 years with COVID-19, enrolled during active disease. This chain's CDR3 is CASSQDVGATSYNEQFF. The CDR3 DNA sequence: TGTGCCAGCAGCCAAGATGTGGGGGCTACCTCCTACAATGAGCAGTTCTTC.